A single sample gave rise to the 27 T cell receptor beta chains below, sequenced in a study of response to subunit inactivated influenza vaccine. Via MiXCR, TCRdb re-called the RT-PCR reads, giving one row per CDR3 protein. The data show about 780,000 distinct CDR3 sequences, around 20% seen once. Sequences were derived from PBMCs from blood, sampled about 5 days after vaccination. Receptors were obtained from a man aged 50 or older who received an inactivated influenza vaccine.

A few counts support this clonotype. The chain carries TRBV30 and TRBJ1-1; D might be TRBD1 (6 bases). CDR1 is GTSNPN and CDR2 is SVGIG in the germline V gene (reference sequence). Deletions cut 8 bases from V and 2 bases from J, with 12 bases between. The CDR3 is 12 amino acids. In nucleotides, the CDR3 is TGTGCCACGAGGGGGGGAAACACTGAAGCTTTCTTT. Translating gives CATRGGNTEAFF.

The chain combines TRBV24-1 with TRBJ2-2; 10 nucleotides line up with TRBD2. The ends lost 0 bases at V and 0 bases at J; junction bases unmatched: 6. Germline V CDR1 and CDR2: KGHDR, SFDVKD. The CDR3 loop spans 19 amino acids. DNA for the CDR3: TGTGCCACCAGTGATTTGACCCCTAGCGGGGGCTCGAACACCGGGGAGCTGTTTTTT. This encodes CATSDLTPSGGSNTGELFF.

The chain combines TRBV7-2 with TRBJ2-1; no clear D. V gave up 4 bases and J gave up 6 bases, with 13 bases separating them. Germline CDR1 is SGHTA and CDR2 is FQGNSA. The CDR3 sequence is 14 residues long. The CDR3 sequence: CASSSRFWSNEQFF. CDR3 coding DNA: TGTGCCAGCAGCTCACGGTTTTGGAGCAATGAGCAGTTCTTC.

This clonotype came up many times. The chain employs TRBV5-5 and TRBJ2-7; no definite D call. Germline lookup yields CDR1 SGHKS and CDR2 YYEKEE (reference sequence). The germline V and J ends were trimmed by 4 bases and 0 bases, with 14 bases remaining between them. The length of the CDR3 is 15 residues. The CDR3 protein is CASSRAQESSYEQYF. The CDR3, as DNA: TGTGCCAGCAGCAGGGCTCAAGAGAGCTCCTACGAGCAGTACTTC.

The chain employs TRBV6-1 and TRBJ1-6, with TRBD1 as a possible D gene (5 bases). The CDR3 consists of 15 residues. Germline loops: CDR1 MNHNS, CDR2 SASEGT. Trimming cost V 1 base and J 11 bases, with 15 bases left between them. CDR3 sequence reads: CASSEGQGVSPPLHF. The CDR3 DNA reads TGTGCCAGCAGTGAAGGTCAGGGAGTATCGCCACCCCTCCACTTT.

The CDR3 sequence is CSATSLNSYNEQFF. The CDR3 DNA sequence: TGCAGTGCTACATCCCTTAACTCCTACAATGAGCAGTTCTTC. The chain carries TRBV20-1 and TRBJ2-1; the D is unclear. The CDR3 sequence is 14 residues long. Trimming removed 4 bases from V and 0 bases from J, with 10 bases in between. The germline V gene has CDR1 DFQATT and CDR2 SNEGSKA (reference sequence).

The chain links TRBV5-1 to TRBJ2-3; 9 bases fit TRBD1. CDR1 and CDR2 from the germline V gene are SGHRS and YFSETQ. CDR3 size: 17 residues. Losses at the gene ends were 4 bases for V and 4 bases for J; bases not matched to a gene: 13. The CDR3 nucleotides are TGCGCCAGCAGCCCTAACACCGGGACAGGGTGGGCAGATACGCAGTATTTT. Its translation: CASSPNTGTGWADTQYF.

V is TRBV15 and J is TRBJ2-7; D gene unclear. Trimming stripped 0 bases from V and 2 bases from J, with 8 bases between. The CDR3 has 14 amino acids. Germline V CDR1 and CDR2: LNHNV, YYDKDF (reference sequence). As DNA, the CDR3 is TGTGCCACCAGCAGAGATCCTAAAGCCTACGAGCAGTACTTC. Protein product: CATSRDPKAYEQYF.

In its sample, this clonotype was seen many times. The chain uses TRBV12-3 or TRBV12-4 and TRBJ1-2; D is perhaps TRBD1 (5 bases). This CDR3 has 12 amino acids. Deletions cut 6 bases from V and 7 bases from J, with 12 bases between. CDR3 amino acids: CASRSTGVGYTF. The CDR3 coding sequence is TGTGCCAGCAGGTCTACAGGAGTTGGCTACACCTTC.

This clonotype was counted only a few times. V usage is TRBV4-2 and J usage is TRBJ2-2; 8 nucleotides align to TRBD1. Germline CDR1 and CDR2: LGHNA and YNFKEQ. CDR3 length: 18 residues. V shed 0 bases and J 4 bases; nucleotides not matched to a gene: 10. The CDR3 protein is CASSQDRYGTGRTGELFF. CDR3 sequence (DNA): TGTGCCAGCAGCCAAGATAGATACGGGACAGGACGCACCGGGGAGCTGTTTTTT.

This clonotype was picked up a small number of times. This chain uses TRBV12-3 or TRBV12-4 with TRBJ2-5; 8 nucleotides match TRBD1. The CDR3 sequence is 17 residues long. V lost 5 bases to trimming and J lost 2 bases; unmatched junction nucleotides: 13. CDR3 in amino acids: CASSVRQGFPPQETQYF. For the CDR3, the DNA is TGTGCCAGCAGTGTAAGACAGGGGTTCCCACCTCAAGAGACCCAGTACTTC.

This clonotype was seen a handful of times. The V call is TRBV4-2, the J call TRBJ2-6; possible D gene TRBD1, 5 bases. The V and J ends lost 2 bases and 2 bases respectively, with 16 bases between them. This CDR3 comprises 18 residues. The germline V gene encodes CDR1 LGHNA and CDR2 YNFKEQ. CDR3 in amino acids: CASSQRQIRVTGANVLTF. CDR3 in DNA: TGTGCCAGCAGCCAACGACAGATCAGAGTAACTGGGGCCAACGTCCTGACTTTC.

This clonotype was counted many times. The chain recombines TRBV12-3 or TRBV12-4 with TRBJ2-2; D not resolved. This CDR3 comprises 13 residues. V lost 10 bases, J lost 5 bases, and 14 bases lay in between. This chain's CDR3 is CATLPLRTGELFF. In DNA, the CDR3 is TGTGCCACCCTGCCTCTAAGGACCGGGGAGCTGTTTTTT.

V and J are TRBV4-2 and TRBJ2-7, with D possibly TRBD2 on 7 matching bases. V lost 1 base to trimming and J lost 4 bases, with 20 bases between them. This CDR3 has 17 residues. Germline CDR1 LGHNA, CDR2 YNFKEQ. CDR3 protein: CASSQVKGGGALYEQYF. CDR3 DNA: TGTGCCAGCAGCCAAGTGAAGGGTGGGGGGGCCTTGTACGAGCAGTACTTC.

The chain combines TRBV4-1 with TRBJ1-1; TRBD1 matches at 9 bases. The CDR3 sequence is 15 residues long. V gave up 3 bases and J gave up 5 bases; unmatched junction bases: 7. Germline loops: CDR1 MGHRA, CDR2 YSYEKL. The CDR3 nucleotides read TGCGCCAGCAGCCAGTCAACAGGGGGCTCAACTGAAGCTTTCTTT. This codes for CASSQSTGGSTEAFF.

The chain employs TRBV28 and TRBJ1-2; no definite D call. The CDR3 is 14 residues long. Germline-derived CDR1 and CDR2 are MDHEN and SYDVKM. The V end was cut by 3 bases, the J end by 5 bases, with 13 bases between. The chain's CDR3 is CASSLAAAGYGYTF. The CDR3 DNA follows: TGTGCCAGCAGTTTGGCCGCGGCGGGGTATGGCTACACCTTC.

This chain uses TRBV4-3 with TRBJ1-4; D not resolved. V was shortened by 4 bases and J by 3 bases, with 6 bases between the two germline ends. The CDR3 sequence is 13 residues long. Germline assignment: CDR1 LGHNA and CDR2 YSLEER. As DNA, the CDR3 is TGCGCCAGCAGCCGAGTGGCTAATGAAAAACTGTTTTTT. This gives the protein CASSRVANEKLFF.

This sequence joins TRBV4-3 and TRBJ2-2, with 10 bases lining up with TRBD1. The trim removed 4 bases at V and 6 bases at J, leaving 11 bases unmatched. CDR3 size: 17 residues. Germline V gives CDR1 LGHNA, CDR2 YSLEER. CDR3 in amino acids: CASSLSLRQGASGELFF. The CDR3 DNA sequence: TGCGCCAGCAGCCTATCTTTACGACAGGGGGCGTCCGGGGAGCTGTTTTTT.

The chain employs TRBV20-1 and TRBJ1-6, with 11 bases lining up with TRBD1. This CDR3 spans 15 amino acids. Trimming cost V 1 base and J 9 bases; bases outside gene matches: 5. The V gene's germline CDR1 is DFQATT and CDR2 SNEGSKA (reference sequence). For the CDR3, the DNA is TGCAGTGCTAGAGTTACGGGACAGGGGGTTTCACCCCTCCACTTT. Its protein is CSARVTGQGVSPLHF.

The rearrangement uses TRBV5-6 and TRBJ2-5, with 8 bases fitting TRBD2. This CDR3 has 14 amino acids. The V segment lost 1 base and the J segment 5 bases; nucleotides outside the gene matches: 4. The germline V gene has CDR1 SGHDT and CDR2 YYEEEE. The CDR3: CASSLIAGRETQYF. CDR3 sequence (DNA): TGTGCCAGCAGCTTGATAGCGGGACGGGAGACCCAGTACTTC.

This clonotype was detected a few times. This chain joins TRBV20-1 and TRBJ2-3, with TRBD2 matching 7 bases. The J segment lost 4 bases and the V segment lost 3 bases, leaving 10 bases of the junction unmatched. The V gene's germline CDR1 is DFQATT and CDR2 SNEGSKA (reference sequence). This CDR3 comprises 15 residues. Here the CDR3 reads CSARGGTRGPDTQYF. In nucleotides, the CDR3 is TGCAGTGCTAGGGGGGGGACCCGCGGTCCAGATACGCAGTATTTT.

This sequence joins TRBV6-5 and TRBJ1-4, with D possibly being TRBD1 (5 bases). The length of the CDR3 is 14 residues. V was trimmed by 8 bases and J by 4 bases, leaving 14 bases between them. Per the germline V gene, CDR1 is MNHEY and CDR2 is SVGAGI. The DNA for the CDR3 is TGTGCCAGCGGTTCAGGGACGGTTAATGAAAAACTGTTTTTT. Protein product: CASGSGTVNEKLFF.

In this sample, this clonotype turned up a few times. A read error is possible here, since a much larger clone lies one base away. The chain links TRBV2 to TRBJ1-1, with D unclear. V was cut by 2 bases and J by 4 bases, with 2 bases left in between. Germline loops: CDR1 SNHLY, CDR2 FYNNEI. The CDR3 has 11 residues. For the CDR3, the DNA is TGTGCCAGCAGTGAATTCACTGAAGCTTTCTTT. Translation: CASSEFTEAFF.

This clonotype was counted once. This chain uses TRBV20-1 with TRBJ2-7; no reliable D call. Germline V gene sequence: CDR1 DFQATT, CDR2 SNEGSKA (reference sequence). The V gene lost 0 bases and the J gene lost 3 bases, with 15 bases spanning the gap. There are 15 residues in the CDR3. The CDR3 spells CSARDRAYVDYEQYF. DNA for the CDR3: TGCAGTGCTAGAGACCGAGCTTACGTGGACTACGAGCAGTACTTC.

As concerns this clonotype: In this CDR3 the conserved last residue, phenylalanine or tryptophan, is missing, so a read error is likely. The chain carries TRBV6-1 and TRBJ2-5; weak D call: TRBD2 (7 bases). Germline assignment: CDR1 MNHNS and CDR2 SASEGT. V lost 5 bases, J lost 1 base, and 14 bases lay in between. The CDR3 extends over 15 amino acids. The CDR3 sequence is CASSRGGGIQETQYL. CDR3 bases: TGTGCCAGCAGTAGGGGGGGTGGAATCCAAGAGACCCAGTACCTC.

V is TRBV20-1 and J is TRBJ1-1; the D gene is possibly TRBD1 (6 bases). The germline V gene has CDR1 DFQATT and CDR2 SNEGSKA (reference sequence). The CDR3 covers 14 residues. The V gene lost 3 bases and the J gene lost 0 bases, with 11 bases spanning the gap. The CDR3 DNA sequence: TGCAGTGCTAGTCGGGGGCGCCTGAACACTGAAGCTTTCTTT. Amino acids: CSASRGRLNTEAFF.

This clonotype occurred a few times. This sequence joins TRBV28 and TRBJ2-5; the match to TRBD2 covers 8 bases. Unmatched junction bases numbered 8, after V lost 6 bases and J lost 2 bases. Germline lookup yields CDR1 MDHEN and CDR2 SYDVKM. This CDR3 is built from 15 residues. The CDR3 loop reads CASSSGGGGQETQYF. CDR3 DNA sequence: TGTGCCAGCAGCTCGGGGGGGGGCGGACAAGAGACCCAGTACTTC.